This passage covers 10 T cell receptor beta chains from one sample sequenced in a study of cytomegalovirus exposure and HLA in healthy donors. PCR involved 60 Vbeta and 13 Jbeta primers. The method was immunoSEQ multiplex PCR; TCRdb's version includes in-frame clones alone and lacks a portion of them. In the table there are 170,000 or so clones, 84% of which are singletons. Sequencing used PBMCs. These TCRs come from a girl under 18 in good health and CMV-seropositive.

The chain carries TRBV7-8 and TRBJ2-3; 7 nucleotides align to TRBD2. Looked up from germline, CDR1 is SGHVS and CDR2 is FQNEAQ. The CDR3 runs 13 residues. J was trimmed by 5 bases and V by 5 bases; bases with no gene match: 4. CDR3: CASSLTSLDTQYF. CDR3 coding DNA: TGTGCCAGCAGCCTGACTAGCTTAGATACGCAGTATTTT. The full variable domain, its missing parts supplied by reference TRBV7-8 and TRBJ2-3, is GAGVSQSPRYKVAKRGQDVALRCDPISGHVSLFWYQQALGQGPEFLTYFQNEAQLDKSGLPSDRFFAERPEGSVSTLKIQRTQQEDSAVYLCASSLTSLDTQYFGPGTRLTVL.

This rearrangement joins TRBV12-5 to TRBJ1-1; 7 positions match TRBD1. The CDR3 is 14 amino acids. CDR1 and CDR2 from the germline V gene are LGHNT and FRNRAP. J lost 1 base, V lost 2 bases, and 1 base had no gene match. CDR3 nucleotide sequence: TGTGCTAGTGGTTTGAACAGGGGGAACACTGAAGCTTTCTTT. This translates into CASGLNRGNTEAFF.

Concerning this clone: This same CDR3 is encoded by further DNA sequences in the sample. V gene TRBV18 combines with J gene TRBJ1-1; D unclear. CDR1 and CDR2 (germline): KGHSH, LQKENI. The CDR3 totals 13 residues. Trimming took 3 bases from V and 1 from J, leaving 6 bases between them. CDR3 protein: CASSPTRNTEAFF. DNA of the CDR3: TGTGCCAGCTCACCTACACGGAACACTGAAGCTTTCTTT.

The chain couples TRBV30 to TRBJ1-1; D is ambiguous. The V gene's germline CDR1 is GTSNPN and CDR2 SVGIG (reference sequence). The length of the CDR3 is 13 residues. The V end was cut by 3 bases, the J end by 1 base, with 9 bases between. CDR3 sequence: CAWRTTGNTEAFF. As DNA, the CDR3 is TGTGCCTGGAGAACTACCGGGAACACTGAAGCTTTCTTT.

V usage is TRBV28 and J usage is TRBJ1-5; a weak D match, TRBD1 (6 bases). Germline loops: CDR1 MDHEN, CDR2 SYDVKM. The CDR3 runs 16 residues. V lost 3 bases and J lost 6, with 18 bases in between. CDR3: CASSFLPRGGGQPQHF. CDR3 DNA: TGTGCCAGCAGTTTTTTGCCTCGAGGGGGTGGTCAGCCCCAGCATTTT.

The chain couples TRBV27 to TRBJ1-2; TRBD1 aligns across 7 bases. In germline, CDR1 is MNHEY, CDR2 SMNVEV (reference sequence). The trim removed 4 bases at V and 2 bases at J, leaving 10 bases unmatched. The CDR3 extends over 16 amino acids. The CDR3 here is CASSSTLQTGNYGYTF. CDR3 sequence (DNA): TGTGCCAGCAGTTCGACACTTCAGACAGGGAACTATGGCTACACCTTC.

The gene calls are TRBV5-6 and TRBJ2-7, with 11 positions matching TRBD1. J lost 5 bases, V lost 3 bases, and 4 bases had no gene match. This CDR3 comprises 14 residues. Germline loops: CDR1 SGHDT, CDR2 YYEEEE. Here the CDR3 DNA reads TGTGCCAGCAGCTCCGGGACAGGGGGTAACGAGCAGTACTTC. Translated, it gives CASSSGTGGNEQYF.

This chain joins TRBV30 and TRBJ1-4; D might be TRBD1 (6 bases). Germline assignment: CDR1 GTSNPN and CDR2 SVGIG (reference sequence). The V and J ends lost 0 bases and 8 bases respectively, with 19 bases between them. CDR3 length: 16 amino acids. The CDR3 reads CAWSVRGSGLGEKLFF. CDR3 DNA: TGTGCCTGGAGTGTAAGGGGGTCAGGGTTGGGAGAAAAACTGTTTTTT.

The DNA for the CDR3 is TGTGCCAGCGGGGGGACTATCTACAATGAGCAGTTCTTC. Encoded protein: CASGGTIYNEQFF. The genes are TRBV27 and TRBJ2-1, with 7 positions matching TRBD2. The V gene end was trimmed by 8 bases and the J gene end by 3 bases; junction bases not matched to a gene: 4. Germline CDR1 and CDR2: MNHEY and SMNVEV (reference sequence). The CDR3 has 13 amino acids.

The chain is built from TRBV7-3 and TRBJ1-1, with 8 bases aligning to TRBD1. V was clipped by 4 bases and J by 4 bases; unmatched bases: 5. The CDR3 runs to 14 residues. Germline assignment: CDR1 SGHTA and CDR2 FQGTGA. The CDR3 loop reads CASSSTGALTEAFF. For the CDR3, the DNA is TGTGCCAGCAGCTCGACAGGGGCGCTCACTGAAGCTTTCTTT.